The rows below give T cell receptor beta chains drawn from one sample of a study of CD8 T cells in ankylosing spondylitis. TCRdb reanalysed the 5' RACE reads using MiXCR and keeps one entry per CDR3 protein. There are 200,000 to 250,000 distinct CDR3 sequences in the sample; 32% occur only once, and 4% to 5.5% lies in the top ten. The sample comprised blood, either unsorted or a sorted T cell fraction (not recorded which). These receptors all stem from a male donor with ankylosing spondylitis or in good health (not recorded which). Both conserved end residues are trimmed from each CDR3. Fields, in order: D gene, V gene, CDR3 protein. D genes are given only for firm matches.

>.|TRBV7-3
ASSLRTPLYEQY
>.|TRBV20-1
SAGGGGWGNEQF
>.|TRBV6-1
ASSPFSDNTEAF
>TRBD2|TRBV7-9
ASSFLAGGPLYEQF
>.|TRBV28
ASSAQGRQPQH
>TRBD2|TRBV20-1
SAMGRDGYNEQF
>TRBD2|TRBV7-3
ASSLTGAGTYNEQF
>.|TRBV6-5
ASSYELGREQY
>.|TRBV2
AGSRGRLVNYEQY
>.|TRBV9
ASSVGVLTNTGELF
>TRBD1|TRBV20-1
SARMSSGQGFGYGYT
>.|TRBV5-6
ASSFSVSVQETQY
>.|TRBV28
ASSYGRVQREQY
>.|TRBV27
ASSFSGVADYT
>.|TRBV12-3/TRBV12-4
ASSLWTNTDTQY
>.|TRBV11-1
ASSFARGGYEQY
>.|TRBV10-3
AISGEQNTEAF
>.|TRBV12-3/TRBV12-4
ASSYPGPRTDTQY
>.|TRBV27
ASSPPMGEAF
>TRBD2|TRBV24-1
ATAGVEETQY
>TRBD1|TRBV10-2
ASSELTGVETNEQF
>.|TRBV5-1
ASSARQESYGYT
>TRBD1|TRBV10-3
AISPGQGGDEQY
>.|TRBV14
ASSQGVAETQY
>TRBD1|TRBV27
ASRTQGAGGELF
>.|TRBV10-3
AISDNYDDGYT
>.|TRBV11-1
ASSPRPGLHSDTQETQY
>TRBD1|TRBV20-1
SALTGGYTEAF
>.|TRBV20-1
SARDRIRYEQY
>.|TRBV5-1
ASSLTPSTDTQY
>TRBD1|TRBV12-5
ASGFGTGSSQETQY
>.|TRBV12-3/TRBV12-4
ASSLGQFTEAF
>.|TRBV20-1
SARSPKGGFEAF
>.|TRBV20-1
SASVGRPGSYEQY
>.|TRBV20-1
SARSGPQETQY
>.|TRBV11-3
ASSLGRVSGANVLT
>.|TRBV7-3
ASSADGPLSGEQY
>.|TRBV4-1
ASSQRPPALPNQPQH
>.|TRBV6-5
ASSYSIVVNDEQF
>.|TRBV28
ASRNNREDNEQF
>TRBD1|TRBV20-1
SARRQGANTGELF
>TRBD2|TRBV20-1
SARVGGAFETQY
>TRBD1|TRBV29-1
SVEVRDRAYEQY
>.|TRBV20-1
SAPAQDIHQETQY
>.|TRBV28
ASTINQQVRHYGYT
>.|TRBV5-1
ASSTGHPSSYNEQF
>TRBD2|TRBV27
ASSSLQGGETQY
>.|TRBV5-1
ASSLKGRAQETQY
>.|TRBV20-1
SARETGNQPQH
>TRBD2|TRBV6-5
ASSYAPGGSYNEQF
>.|TRBV5-1
ASSLVVAGANVLT
>TRBD2|TRBV29-1
SVVLYSGVNTGELF
>TRBD1|TRBV7-2
ASSYGTGDNSPLH
>.|TRBV28
ASSTQGPIDTQY
>.|TRBV6-4
ASSDSDGHNEQF
>.|TRBV7-3
ASSFSPGQPQH